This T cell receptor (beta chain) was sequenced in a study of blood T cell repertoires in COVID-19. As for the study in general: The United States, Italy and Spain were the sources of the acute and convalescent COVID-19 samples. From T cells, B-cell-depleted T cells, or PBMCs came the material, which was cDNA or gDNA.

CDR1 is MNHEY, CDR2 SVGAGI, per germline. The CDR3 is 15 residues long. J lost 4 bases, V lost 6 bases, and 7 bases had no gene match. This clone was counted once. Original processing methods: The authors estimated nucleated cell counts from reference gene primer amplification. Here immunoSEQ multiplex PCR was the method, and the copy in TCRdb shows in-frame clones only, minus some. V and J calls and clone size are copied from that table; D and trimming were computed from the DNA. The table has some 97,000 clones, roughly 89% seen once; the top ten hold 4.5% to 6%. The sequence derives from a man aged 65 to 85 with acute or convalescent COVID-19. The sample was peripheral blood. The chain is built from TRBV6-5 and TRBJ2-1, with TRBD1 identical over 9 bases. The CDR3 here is CASSLDRGKYNEQFF. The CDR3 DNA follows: TGTGCCAGCAGCCTTGACAGGGGGAAATACAATGAGCAGTTCTTC.